Described below is a single T cell receptor beta chain sequence and its context. Its cognate antigen is unknown. This sample stems from a study of T cell responses to AZD1222 COVID-19 vaccine. Study-level points and caveats: Seropositivity was recorded at baseline in only a handful of AZD1222 recipients. Repertoire sampling happened only post peak T cell response. Mapped onto spike, vaccine-associated CD4 TCRs spanned it and were dominant at 160-218 and 743-854. The donors showed a predominance of white British ancestry and of females, with possible underestimation of clonal diversity.

TCRdb's table, derived via immunoSEQ multiplex PCR, lists solely in-frame clones and lacks some. The sample includes more than 95,000 clones, roughly nine tenths seen only once; the top ten take around 1.5%. The CDR3 has 15 residues. Trimming stripped 1 base from V and 0 bases from J, with 8 bases between. The germline V gene has CDR1 SGHRS and CDR2 YFSETQ. V usage is TRBV5-1 and J usage is TRBJ2-1, with a weak D call TRBD2 (6 bases). This clonotype was obtained from an adult who received the AZD1222 COVID-19 vaccine. This specimen consisted of peripheral blood, obtained 28 days after the second AZD1222 dose. The CDR3 DNA sequence: TGCGCCAGCAGCTTGCTTAGCGGCTCCTACAATGAGCAGTTCTTC. Translation: CASSLLSGSYNEQFF.